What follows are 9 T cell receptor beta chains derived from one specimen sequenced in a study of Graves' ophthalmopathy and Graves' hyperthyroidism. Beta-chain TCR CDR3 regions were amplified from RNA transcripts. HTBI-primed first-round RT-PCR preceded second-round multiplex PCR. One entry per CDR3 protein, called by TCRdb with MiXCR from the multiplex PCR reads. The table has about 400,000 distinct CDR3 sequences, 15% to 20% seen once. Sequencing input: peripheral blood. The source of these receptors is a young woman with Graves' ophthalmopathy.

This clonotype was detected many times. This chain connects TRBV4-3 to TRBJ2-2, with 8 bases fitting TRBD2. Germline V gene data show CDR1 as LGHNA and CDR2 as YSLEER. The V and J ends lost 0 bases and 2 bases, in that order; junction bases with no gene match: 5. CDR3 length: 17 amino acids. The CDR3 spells CASSQDRLAGNTGELFF. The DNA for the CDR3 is TGCGCCAGCAGCCAAGATAGGCTAGCGGGTAACACCGGGGAGCTGTTTTTT.

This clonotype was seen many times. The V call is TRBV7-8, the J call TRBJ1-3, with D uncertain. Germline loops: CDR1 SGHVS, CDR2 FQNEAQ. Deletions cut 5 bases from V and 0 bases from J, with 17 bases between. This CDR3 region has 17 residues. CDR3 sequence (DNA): TGTGCCAGCAGCCCCAACACCGTCGGGTTCTCTGGAAACACCATATATTTT. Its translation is CASSPNTVGFSGNTIYF.

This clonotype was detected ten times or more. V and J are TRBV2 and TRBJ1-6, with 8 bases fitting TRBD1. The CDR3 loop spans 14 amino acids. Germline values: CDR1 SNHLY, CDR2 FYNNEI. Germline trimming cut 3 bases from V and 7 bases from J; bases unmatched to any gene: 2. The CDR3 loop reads CASSENRGNSPLHF. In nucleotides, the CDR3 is TGTGCCAGCAGTGAGAACAGGGGGAATTCACCCCTCCACTTT.

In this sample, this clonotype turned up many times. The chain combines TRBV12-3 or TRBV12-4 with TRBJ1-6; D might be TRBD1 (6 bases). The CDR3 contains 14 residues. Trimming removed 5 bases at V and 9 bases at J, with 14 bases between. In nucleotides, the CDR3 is TGTGCCAGCAGTAACGGGGGGGCTGGTTCACCCCTCCACTTT. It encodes CASSNGGAGSPLHF.

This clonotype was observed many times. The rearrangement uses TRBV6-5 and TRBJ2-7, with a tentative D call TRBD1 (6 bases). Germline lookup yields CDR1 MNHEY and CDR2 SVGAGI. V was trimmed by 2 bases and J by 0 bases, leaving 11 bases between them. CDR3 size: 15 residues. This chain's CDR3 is CASSYPQGSSYEQYF. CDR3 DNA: TGTGCCAGCAGTTACCCGCAGGGGAGCTCCTACGAGCAGTACTTC.

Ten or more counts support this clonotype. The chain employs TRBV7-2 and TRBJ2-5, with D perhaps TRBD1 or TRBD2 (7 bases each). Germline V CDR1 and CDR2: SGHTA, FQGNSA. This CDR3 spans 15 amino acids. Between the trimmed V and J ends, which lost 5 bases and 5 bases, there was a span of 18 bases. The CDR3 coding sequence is TGTGCCAGCAGCCCCCGACTAGCACAGGGGGAGACCCAGTACTTC. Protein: CASSPRLAQGETQYF.

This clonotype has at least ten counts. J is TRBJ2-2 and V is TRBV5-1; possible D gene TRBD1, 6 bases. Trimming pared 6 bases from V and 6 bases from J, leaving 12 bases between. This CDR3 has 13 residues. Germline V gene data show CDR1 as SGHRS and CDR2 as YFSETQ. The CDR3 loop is CASNRDGPGELFF. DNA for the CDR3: TGCGCCAGCAACAGGGACGGGCCCGGGGAGCTGTTTTTT.

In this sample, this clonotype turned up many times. CDR3 in DNA: TGTGCCAGCAGTTACCAGTTCTTAGGGGACACTGAAGCTTTCTTT. Its protein is CASSYQFLGDTEAFF. The gene calls are TRBV6-2 or TRBV6-3 and TRBJ1-1; possibly TRBD1 for D (5 bases). Germline CDR1 reads MNHEY; CDR2 reads SVGEGT. V lost 2 bases to trimming and J lost 3 bases, with 13 bases between them. The CDR3 is 15 residues long.

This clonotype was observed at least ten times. The CDR3 sequence: CSASHSWGGYTF. The CDR3 nucleotides read TGCAGTGCTAGCCATAGTTGGGGGGGCTACACCTTC. V gene TRBV20-1 combines with J gene TRBJ1-2; perhaps TRBD1 as D (5 bases). Germline V gene lookup returns CDR1 DFQATT and CDR2 SNEGSKA (reference sequence). This CDR3 has 12 amino acids. V shed 3 bases and J shed 8 bases, with 13 bases lying between them.